These 11 T cell receptor beta chains came from one sample sequenced in a study of T cells in Graves' hyperthyroidism and ophthalmopathy. TCR beta CDR3 regions were amplified from RNA transcripts. HTBI primers were the set used in a first-round RT-PCR of the TCR CDR3. TCRdb reanalysed the multiplex PCR reads using MiXCR and keeps one entry per CDR3 protein. The sample has some 650,000 distinct CDR3 sequences; about a sixth are singletons. Sequences were obtained from blood. The receptors here all came from a woman between 40 and 50 years old with Graves' ophthalmopathy.

There are many counts of this clonotype. The V and J genes are TRBV28 and TRBJ2-7; no clear D gene. In germline, CDR1 is MDHEN, CDR2 SYDVKM. The CDR3 sequence is 12 residues long. Deletions cut 7 bases from V and 2 bases from J, with 9 bases between. This CDR3 reads CASMGITYEQYF. The CDR3 DNA reads as TGTGCCAGCATGGGGATTACCTACGAGCAGTACTTC. Together with reference TRBV28 and TRBJ2-7, the CDR3 gives the full variable domain: DVKVTQSSRYLVKRTGEKVFLECVQDMDHENMFWYRQDPGLGLRLIYFSYDVKMKEKGDIPEGYSVSREKKERFSLILESASTNQTSMYLCASMGITYEQYFGPGTRLTVT.

This clonotype has ten or more counts. This sequence joins TRBV30 and TRBJ2-1; D gene uncertain. Trimming left V 5 bases short and J 0 bases short, with 14 bases between. The CDR3 spans 15 residues. Looked up from germline, CDR1 is GTSNPN and CDR2 is SVGIG (reference sequence). CDR3 protein: CAWVGGGSSYNEQFF. DNA for the CDR3: TGTGCCTGGGTGGGCGGCGGAAGCTCCTACAATGAGCAGTTCTTC.

This clonotype was seen only a few times. This sequence joins TRBV28 and TRBJ2-1; 11 bases agree with TRBD2. The V gene end was trimmed by 7 bases and the J gene end by 4 bases; junction bases not matched to a gene: 15. The CDR3 has 18 residues. Germline CDR1 is MDHEN and CDR2 is SYDVKM. This chain's CDR3 is CASTRLAGKGEGYNEQFF. The CDR3 nucleotides are TGTGCCAGCACCCGACTAGCGGGAAAGGGGGAGGGGTACAATGAGCAGTTCTTC.

The chain uses TRBV7-9 and TRBJ2-1; D is possibly TRBD2 (5 bases). There are 14 residues in the CDR3. Trimming took off 4 bases at V and 4 bases at J, with 11 bases between the two ends. The germline CDR1 and CDR2 sequences are SEHNR and FQNEAQ (reference sequence). The CDR3 region has the DNA TGTGCCAGCAGCTCTTCTAGCCGATACAATGAGCAGTTCTTC. Translating it yields CASSSSSRYNEQFF.

The chain employs TRBV28 and TRBJ2-7, with D possibly being TRBD2 (6 bases). Germline values: CDR1 MDHEN, CDR2 SYDVKM. The CDR3 extends over 15 amino acids. V shed 3 bases and J shed 2 bases, with 14 bases lying between them. The CDR3 loop reads CASSFGGISPYEQYF. CDR3 bases: TGTGCCAGCAGTTTCGGGGGAATCTCCCCCTACGAGCAGTACTTC.

In this sample, this clonotype turned up many times. V usage is TRBV3-1 and J usage is TRBJ2-2; TRBD2 is a possible D gene (6 bases). From germline, CDR1 is LGHDT and CDR2 YNNKEL (reference sequence). Trimming removed 8 bases at V and 6 bases at J, with 10 bases between. This CDR3 has 12 amino acids. The CDR3 here is CASRGGAGELFF. The DNA for the CDR3 is TGTGCCAGCCGCGGAGGGGCCGGGGAGCTGTTTTTT.

J is TRBJ2-7 and V is TRBV28; the D gene is possibly TRBD2 (6 bases). The V end lost 7 bases, the J end lost 1 base, and 17 bases lay between the germline ends. CDR3 length: 15 residues. The germline CDR1 and CDR2 sequences are MDHEN and SYDVKM. The CDR3 loop is CASTRGPDGSYEQYF. The CDR3 DNA is TGTGCCAGCACGCGGGGCCCGGACGGTTCCTACGAGCAGTACTTC.

The chain couples TRBV4-1 to TRBJ2-5, with 9 bases that match TRBD2. Germline V CDR1 and CDR2: MGHRA, YSYEKL. The CDR3 has 14 amino acids. V dropped 6 bases and J dropped 7; count of bases not matched to a gene: 9. CDR3 loop: CASSPGGGRGTQYF. CDR3 bases: TGCGCCAGCAGTCCCGGCGGCGGGAGGGGGACCCAGTACTTC.

In this sample, this clonotype turned up many times. The chain carries TRBV28 and TRBJ2-3; D is unclear. Germline assignment: CDR1 MDHEN and CDR2 SYDVKM. V was cut by 5 bases and J by 0 bases, with 12 bases left in between. This CDR3 comprises 15 residues. CDR3 sequence: CASSGHQPSTDTQYF. CDR3 nucleotides: TGTGCCAGCAGTGGCCATCAACCGAGCACAGATACGCAGTATTTT.

This chain uses TRBV20-1 with TRBJ2-3, with TRBD1 matching over 8 bases. This CDR3 is 14 amino acids long. V lost 2 bases, J lost 5 bases, and 6 bases stayed unmatched. Germline V gene sequence: CDR1 DFQATT, CDR2 SNEGSKA (reference sequence). The CDR3 DNA reads as TGCAGTGCTAGACAGGGGGCGCGTGTAGATACGCAGTATTTT. Translating gives CSARQGARVDTQYF.

This clonotype was detected only a few times. The chain employs TRBV30 and TRBJ1-6, with D hard to call. CDR3 length: 14 residues. Looked up from germline, CDR1 is GTSNPN and CDR2 is SVGIG (reference sequence). Trimming removed 3 bases from V and 7 bases from J, with 13 bases in between. As DNA, the CDR3 is TGTGCCTGGAGGCCTGACGGGCGAAATTCACCCCTCCACTTT. Translating gives CAWRPDGRNSPLHF.